This T cell receptor (beta chain) was profiled in a study of T cells in localized non-small cell lung cancer. For this clone: Its specificity is unknown.

Study results and caveats: Appearance in adjacent lung was seen for a median around 60 of the top 100 tumor clones. Elevated blood T cell density was associated with longer overall survival. Uninvolved nearby lung showed the greatest T cell clonality, exceeding that found in tumor.

Some clones are missing from TCRdb's copy, which holds only in-frame ones; the method was immunoSEQ multiplex PCR. The sample has roughly 25,000 clones, approximately 86% seen once. Germline V CDR1 and CDR2: MNHNS, SASEGT. The CDR3 contains 13 residues. The V and J ends lost 8 bases and 7 bases respectively, with 12 bases between them. This sample comprised peripheral blood, obtained before any cancer treatment. The sequence was collected from a female donor of 60 years or more with stage II squamous cell lung carcinoma. The chain couples TRBV6-1 to TRBJ1-6, with a possible D match to TRBD1 (5 bases). CDR3 loop: CASLRDGNSPLHF. Here the CDR3 DNA reads TGTGCCAGCCTACGGGACGGAAATTCACCCCTCCACTTT.